The T cell receptor beta chain described here comes from a study of response to subunit inactivated influenza vaccine. Whole-study results and caveats: After each seasonal influenza vaccination, few new T cells are recruited, the authors suggested.

In regard to this clonotype: Its antigen is currently unknown.

MiXCR was run by TCRdb on the RT-PCR reads, yielding one entry per CDR3 protein. The sample carries fewer than 750,000 distinct CDR3 sequences, 12% to 15% recorded once. The CDR3 spans 17 residues. Germline V lookup: CDR1 MNHEY, CDR2 SVGAGI. The V end was cut by 0 bases, the J end by 2 bases, with 11 bases between. The sequence derives from a man between 50 and 59 years old who received an inactivated influenza vaccine. The chain uses TRBV6-5 and TRBJ2-6; possible D gene TRBD1, 5 bases. This specimen was PBMCs from blood, taken roughly 12 days after vaccination. CDR3 sequence reads: CASSYSVMGPGANVLTF. CDR3 DNA: TGTGCCAGCAGTTACTCGGTTATGGGGCCTGGGGCCAACGTCCTGACTTTC.